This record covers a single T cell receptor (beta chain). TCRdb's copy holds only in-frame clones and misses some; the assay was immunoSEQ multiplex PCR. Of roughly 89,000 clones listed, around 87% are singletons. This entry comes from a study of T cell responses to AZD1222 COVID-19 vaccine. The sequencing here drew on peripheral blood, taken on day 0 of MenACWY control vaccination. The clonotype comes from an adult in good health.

The CDR3 region has the DNA TGTGCCTGGAGTCTTACGACAGATGTAGGCTACACCTTC. Residues: CAWSLTTDVGYTF. The chain employs TRBV30 and TRBJ1-2, with D possibly TRBD1 on 5 matching bases. Trimming pared 2 bases from V and 8 bases from J, leaving 15 bases between. Germline-derived CDR1 and CDR2 are GTSNPN and SVGIG (reference sequence). The CDR3 has 13 residues.